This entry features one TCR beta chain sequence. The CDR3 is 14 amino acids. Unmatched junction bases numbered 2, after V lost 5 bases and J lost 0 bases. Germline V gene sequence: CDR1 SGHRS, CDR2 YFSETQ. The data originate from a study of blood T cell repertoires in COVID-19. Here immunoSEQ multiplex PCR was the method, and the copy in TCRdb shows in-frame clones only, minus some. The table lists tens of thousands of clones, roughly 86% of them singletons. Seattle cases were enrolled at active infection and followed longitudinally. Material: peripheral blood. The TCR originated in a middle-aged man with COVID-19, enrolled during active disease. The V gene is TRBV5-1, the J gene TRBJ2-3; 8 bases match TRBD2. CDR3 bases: TGCGCCAGCAGTAGCGGGACTAGCACAGATACGCAGTATTTT. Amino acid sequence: CASSSGTSTDTQYF. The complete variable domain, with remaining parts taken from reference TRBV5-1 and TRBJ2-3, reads KAGVTQTPRYLIKTRGQQVTLSCSPISGHRSVSWYQQTPGQGLQFLFEYFSETQRNKGNFPGRFSGRQFSNSRSEMNVSTLELGDSALYLCASSSGTSTDTQYFGPGTRLTVL.